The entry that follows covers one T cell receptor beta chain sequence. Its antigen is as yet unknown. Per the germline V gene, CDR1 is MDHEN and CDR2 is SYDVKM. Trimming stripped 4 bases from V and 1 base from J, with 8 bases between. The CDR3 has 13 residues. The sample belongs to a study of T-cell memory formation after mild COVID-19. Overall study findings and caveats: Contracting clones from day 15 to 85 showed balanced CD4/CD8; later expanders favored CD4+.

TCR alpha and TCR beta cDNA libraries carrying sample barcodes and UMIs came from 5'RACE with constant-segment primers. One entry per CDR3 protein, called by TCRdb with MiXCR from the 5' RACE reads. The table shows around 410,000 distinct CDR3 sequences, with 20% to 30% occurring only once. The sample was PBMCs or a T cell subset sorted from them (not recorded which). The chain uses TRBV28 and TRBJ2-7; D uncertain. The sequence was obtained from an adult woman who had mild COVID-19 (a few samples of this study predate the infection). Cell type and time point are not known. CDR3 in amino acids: CASSSETSYEQYF. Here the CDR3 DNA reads TGTGCCAGCAGTTCGGAAACATCCTACGAGCAGTACTTC.